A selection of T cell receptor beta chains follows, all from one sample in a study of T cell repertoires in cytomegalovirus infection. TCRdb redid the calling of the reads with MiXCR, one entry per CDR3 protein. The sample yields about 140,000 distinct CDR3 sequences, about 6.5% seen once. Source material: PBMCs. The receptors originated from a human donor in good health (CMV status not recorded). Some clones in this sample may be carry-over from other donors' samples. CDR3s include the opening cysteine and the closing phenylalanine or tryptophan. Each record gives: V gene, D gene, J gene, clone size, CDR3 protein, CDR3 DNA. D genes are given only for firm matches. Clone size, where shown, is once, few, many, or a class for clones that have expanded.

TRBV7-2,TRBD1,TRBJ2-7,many,CASSLGFRGRDEQYF,TGTGCCAGCAGCTTAGGTTTCAGGGGGCGCGACGAGCAGTACTTC
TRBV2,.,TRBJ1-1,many,CASSSGLPNTEAFF,TGTGCCAGCAGCTCGGGACTGCCGAACACTGAAGCTTTCTTT
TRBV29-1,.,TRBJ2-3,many,CSVEEGARTDTQYF,TGCAGCGTTGAAGAAGGGGCCCGCACAGATACGCAGTATTTT
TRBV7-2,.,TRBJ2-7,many,CASVPREQDEQYF,TGTGCCAGCGTTCCCAGGGAGCAGGACGAGCAGTACTTC
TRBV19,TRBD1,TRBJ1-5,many,CASKAGTGGRHQPQHF,TGTGCCAGTAAAGCCGGGACAGGGGGCCGTCATCAGCCCCAGCATTTT
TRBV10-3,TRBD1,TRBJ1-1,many,CAISESKRQGNTEAFF,TGTGCCATCAGTGAGTCTAAGCGACAGGGGAACACTGAAGCTTTCTTT
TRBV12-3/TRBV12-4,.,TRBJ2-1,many,CASSPTGNINEQFF,TGTGCCAGCAGTCCCACAGGGAATATCAATGAGCAGTTCTTC
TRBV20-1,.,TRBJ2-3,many,CSAQRGGGADTQYF,TGCAGTGCTCAAAGGGGGGGGGGAGCAGATACGCAGTATTTT
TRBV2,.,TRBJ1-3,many,CASSEMTGLDAGNTIYF,TGTGCCAGCAGTGAAATGACGGGGCTAGACGCTGGAAACACCATATATTTT
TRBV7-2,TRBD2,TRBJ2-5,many,CASSQSGTTQETQYF,TGTGCCAGCAGCCAATCCGGGACTACCCAAGAGACCCAGTACTTC
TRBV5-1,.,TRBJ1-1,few,CASSLEPGVPRIRPVAFF,TGCGCCAGCAGCTTGGAGCCCGGGGTGCCAAGAATTAGGCCGGTGGCTTTCTTT
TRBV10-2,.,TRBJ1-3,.,CASSDLIKQDTIYF,TGCGCCAGCAGTGACCTAATAAAGCAGGACACCATATATTTT
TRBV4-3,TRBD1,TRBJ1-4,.,CASSQPGTGNEKLFF,TGCGCCAGCAGCCAACCCGGGACAGGGAATGAAAAACTGTTTTTT
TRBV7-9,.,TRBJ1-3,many,CASGSGGSGNTIYF,TGTGCCAGCGGATCAGGCGGCTCTGGAAACACCATATATTTT
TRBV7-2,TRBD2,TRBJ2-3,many,CASSRRTSGGALTDTQYF,TGTGCCAGCAGCCGGAGGACTAGCGGGGGGGCCTTGACAGATACGCAGTATTTT
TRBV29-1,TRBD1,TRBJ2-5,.,CSVEGQGQETQYF,TGCAGCGTTGAGGGACAGGGGCAAGAGACCCAGTACTTC
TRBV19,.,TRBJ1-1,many,CASSISGISLPEAFF,TGTGCCAGTAGTATTTCCGGGATCTCCCTCCCTGAAGCTTTCTTT
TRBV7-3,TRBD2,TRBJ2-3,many,CASSLRGGPDTQYF,TGTGCCAGCAGCTTACGGGGGGGGCCTGATACGCAGTATTTT
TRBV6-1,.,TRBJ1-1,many,CASSYLTEAFF,TGTGCCAGCAGTTATCTGACTGAAGCTTTCTTT
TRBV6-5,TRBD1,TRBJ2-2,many,CASRDRANTGELFF,TGTGCCAGCAGGGACAGGGCGAACACCGGGGAGCTGTTTTTT
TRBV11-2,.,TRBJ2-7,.,CASSSLHTSSYEQYF,TGTGCCAGCAGCTCCCTACATACAAGCTCCTACGAGCAGTACTTC
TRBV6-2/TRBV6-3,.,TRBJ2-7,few,CASVTQYEQYF,TGTGCCAGCGTTACTCAATACGAGCAGTACTTC
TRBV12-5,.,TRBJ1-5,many,CASGRTSGAPRGQPQHF,TGTGCTAGTGGCCGAACTTCAGGGGCCCCGCGGGGTCAGCCCCAGCATTTT
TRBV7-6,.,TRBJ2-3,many,CASRPSTRPHPEDTQYF,TGTGCCAGCAGACCGTCGACGAGGCCCCACCCCGAGGATACGCAGTATTTT
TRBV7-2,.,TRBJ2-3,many,CASSPQVGDTQYF,TGTGCCAGCAGCCCCCAGGTGGGGGATACGCAGTATTTT
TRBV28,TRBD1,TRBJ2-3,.,CASSSQGQETDTQYF,TGTGCCAGCAGTTCCCAAGGACAGGAAACAGATACGCAGTATTTT
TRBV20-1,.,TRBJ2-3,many,CSATLAMGTDTQYF,TGCAGTGCTACGCTAGCGATGGGCACAGATACGCAGTATTTT
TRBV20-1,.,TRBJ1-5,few,CSVRGPNQPQHF,TGCAGTGTTCGTGGGCCCAATCAGCCCCAGCATTTT
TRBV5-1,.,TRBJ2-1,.,CASSLGQSAQFF,TGCGCCAGCAGCTTGGGCCAGAGTGCGCAGTTCTTC
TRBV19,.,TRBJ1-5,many,CASSTDTLNQPQHF,TGTGCCAGTAGTACGGACACCCTCAATCAGCCCCAGCATTTT